The 19 T cell receptor beta chains below all came from one sample that was sequenced in a study of shared clonotypes between healthy human individuals (TCRdb year 2020). The library was made by the immunoSEQ multiplex PCR assay. In TCRdb, the immuneACCESS table is reduced to in-frame sequences with V and J assigned. These tables do not hold every clone; where another copy was compared, an unresolved V gene accounts for under half, and the others remain unexplained. Counted in this sample were millions of clones; approximately 94% of them appeared once. The ten top clones hold roughly 0.13% of the sample. The source material was naive CD4+ T cells sorted from blood. The sample's cell subset or site label, decoded: CD45RA+ positively selected. These TCRs come from a man between 18 and 29 years old in good health.

The J gene is TRBJ1-1, the V gene TRBV5-6, with unresolved D. Germline values: CDR1 SGHDT, CDR2 YYEEEE. There are 14 residues in the CDR3. V dropped 0 bases and J dropped 5 bases, with 11 bases sitting between them. As DNA, the CDR3 is TGTGCCAGCAGCTTGGATGGTTTGGGGACTGAAGCTTTCTTT. It encodes CASSLDGLGTEAFF.

The chain combines TRBV10-3 with TRBJ1-2; tentative D call: TRBD1 (5 bases). The V end was cut by 7 bases, the J end by 0 bases, with 9 bases between. This CDR3 is 13 amino acids long. CDR1 is ENHRY and CDR2 is SYGVKD in the germline V gene. CDR3: CAIKGEANYGYTF. The CDR3 DNA is TGTGCCATCAAAGGGGAAGCTAACTATGGCTACACCTTC.

The chain links TRBV2 to TRBJ2-1; 8 bases map to TRBD2. Unmatched junction bases numbered 13, after V lost 8 bases and J lost 4 bases. This CDR3 spans 16 amino acids. From germline, CDR1 is SNHLY and CDR2 FYNNEI. CDR3 nucleotides: TGTGCCAGCCGAGCGAGGGGCGGGGGGAAGTACAATGAGCAGTTCTTC. Protein sequence: CASRARGGGKYNEQFF.

The chain recombines TRBV5-6 with TRBJ1-2; maybe TRBD1 (5 bases). The CDR3 runs to 18 residues. Germline loops: CDR1 SGHDT, CDR2 YYEEEE. The ends were cut back, 1 base at V and 5 bases at J, with 24 bases in the middle. CDR3 sequence: CASSLFGGDPEEIYGYTF. The CDR3 DNA reads TGTGCCAGCAGCTTGTTCGGAGGGGACCCCGAGGAAATTTATGGCTACACCTTC.

V is TRBV2 and J is TRBJ2-2; maybe TRBD1 (5 bases). Trimming pared 2 bases from V and 6 bases from J, leaving 22 bases between. The CDR3 contains 18 residues. Germline CDR1 is SNHLY and CDR2 is FYNNEI. The CDR3 sequence: CASSETLVGLTEAGELFF. The CDR3 DNA reads as TGTGCCAGCAGTGAAACTCTGGTGGGGTTGACAGAGGCCGGGGAGCTGTTTTTT. The whole variable domain, filled in from reference TRBV2 and TRBJ2-2, reads EPEVTQTPSHQVTQMGQEVILRCVPISNHLYFYWYRQILGQKVEFLVSFYNNEISEKSEIFDDQFSVERPDGSNFTLKIRSTKLEDSAMYFCASSETLVGLTEAGELFFGEGSRLTVL.

Worth noting for this clone: Different DNA sequences within this sample yield the same CDR3. The genes are TRBV28 and TRBJ2-2; no definite D call. V dropped 5 bases and J dropped 2 bases, with 3 bases sitting between them. The length of the CDR3 is 12 residues. Per the germline V gene, CDR1 is MDHEN and CDR2 is SYDVKM. In nucleotides, the CDR3 is TGTGCCAGCAGTGCCAACACCGGGGAGCTGTTTTTT. This sequence encodes CASSANTGELFF.

About this clone: This specimen includes other DNA sequences encoding the same CDR3. This sequence joins TRBV5-1 and TRBJ1-6; 9 bases map to TRBD1. CDR1 and CDR2 from the germline V gene are SGHRS and YFSETQ. This CDR3 region has 16 residues. Unmatched junction bases numbered 6, after V lost 4 bases and J lost 4 bases. The CDR3 bases are TGCGCCAGCAGCCCCACAGGGGGCACATATAATTCACCCCTCCACTTT. Translated, it gives CASSPTGGTYNSPLHF.

This chain connects TRBV21-1 to TRBJ2-6. TRBV21-1 is given as a pseudogene. The CDR3 totals 11 residues. CDR3 bases: TGTGGGACCTCTGGGGCCAACGTCCTGACTTTC. It encodes CGTSGANVLTF.

The rearrangement uses TRBV11-3 and TRBJ2-7, with D hard to call. The V end was cut by 5 bases, the J end by 3 bases, with 14 bases between. This CDR3 comprises 14 residues. The germline V gene has CDR1 SGHNT and CDR2 YENEEA. CDR3 coding DNA: TGTGCCAGCAGCCCTAAGCTGGGTGACTACGAGCAGTACTTC. Translating gives CASSPKLGDYEQYF.

This clone was seen only once. The rearrangement uses TRBV27 and TRBJ1-5, with 7 nucleotides matching TRBD1. V lost 4 bases, J lost 4 bases, and 4 bases stayed unmatched. Germline V gene data show CDR1 as MNHEY and CDR2 as SMNVEV (reference sequence). The CDR3 is 14 residues long. The CDR3 protein is CASSSVTGNQPQHF. CDR3 nucleotide sequence: TGTGCCAGCAGTTCCGTGACAGGGAATCAGCCCCAGCATTTT.

The chain has TRBV5-1 and TRBJ1-2; TRBD1 aligns across 9 bases. V shed 2 bases, J shed 8 bases, and the junction held 7 bases outside the gene matches. Germline-derived CDR1 and CDR2 are SGHRS and YFSETQ. The CDR3 is 14 amino acids. The CDR3 bases are TGCGCCAGCAGCTTATGGGACAGGGCCGAGGGCTACACCTTC. It encodes CASSLWDRAEGYTF.

V is TRBV5-5 and J is TRBJ1-5; D is possibly TRBD1 (5 bases). The germline V gene has CDR1 SGHKS and CDR2 YYEKEE (reference sequence). The length of the CDR3 is 16 residues. V shed 7 bases and J shed 1 base, with 18 bases lying between them. The DNA of the CDR3 is TGTGCCAGCCGTTTGGGGGGGTTCGCAAGCAATCAGCCCCAGCATTTT. It specifies CASRLGGFASNQPQHF.

The chain couples TRBV6-6 to TRBJ1-6; 9 bases map to TRBD1. J lost 8 bases, V lost 7 bases, and 9 bases had no gene match. This CDR3 has 15 residues. CDR1 MNHNY and CDR2 SVGAGI come from the germline V gene (reference sequence). Here the CDR3 DNA reads TGTGCCAGCAACCAGAACAGGGGGCATGATTCACCCCTCCACTTT. Its protein product is CASNQNRGHDSPLHF.

The chain is built from TRBV29-1 and TRBJ2-3; 11 bases match TRBD2. V gave up 0 bases and J gave up 5 bases; unmatched junction bases: 16. The CDR3 totals 19 residues. Germline V gene data show CDR1 as SQVTM and CDR2 as ANQGSEA. The CDR3 is CSVEDLSSRLAGGRDTQYF. The CDR3 DNA reads TGCAGCGTTGAAGATCTTAGCTCCCGGCTAGCGGGGGGTAGAGATACGCAGTATTTT.

The chain couples TRBV11-2 to TRBJ2-7; TRBD2 is a possible D gene (5 bases). The CDR3 is 15 residues long. V lost 0 bases and J lost 3, with 12 bases in between. From germline, CDR1 is SGHAT and CDR2 FQNNGV. CDR3 in amino acids: CASSLEGVTNYEQYF. The CDR3 DNA reads as TGTGCCAGCAGCTTAGAAGGTGTGACTAACTACGAGCAGTACTTC.

CDR3 nucleotides: TGTGCCAGCAGCCCCCAGTCTACTAAAGGCTTTTTAGATACGCAGTATTTT. Translated: CASSPQSTKGFLDTQYF. The chain has TRBV5-6 and TRBJ2-3; no clear D gene. The V end was cut by 4 bases, the J end by 5 bases, with 23 bases between. Germline loops: CDR1 SGHDT, CDR2 YYEEEE. CDR3 length: 17 amino acids.

The rearrangement uses TRBV2 and TRBJ2-1; either TRBD1 or TRBD2 may fit D (5 bases each). CDR1 is SNHLY and CDR2 is FYNNEI in the germline V gene. The CDR3 spans 13 residues. Trimming left V 5 bases short and J 8 bases short, with 13 bases between. The CDR3 is CASSYVGVDEQFF. CDR3 DNA sequence: TGTGCCAGCAGTTATGTGGGGGTCGATGAGCAGTTCTTC. The full variable domain, its missing parts supplied by reference TRBV2 and TRBJ2-1, is EPEVTQTPSHQVTQMGQEVILRCVPISNHLYFYWYRQILGQKVEFLVSFYNNEISEKSEIFDDQFSVERPDGSNFTLKIRSTKLEDSAMYFCASSYVGVDEQFFGPGTRLTVL.

The V gene is TRBV10-3, the J gene TRBJ1-2; 7 bases fit TRBD1. The CDR3 runs 15 residues. Germline V lookup: CDR1 ENHRY, CDR2 SYGVKD. V gave up 9 bases and J gave up 3 bases; unmatched junction bases: 13. CDR3 nucleotide sequence: TGTGCCATTGAAACAACACAGGGGCCGGACTATGGCTACACCTTC. This encodes CAIETTQGPDYGYTF.

The genes are TRBV5-6 and TRBJ2-1; 8 bases agree with TRBD2. V lost 3 bases to trimming and J lost 3 bases; unmatched junction nucleotides: 5. CDR1 SGHDT and CDR2 YYEEEE come from the germline V gene. The CDR3 runs 15 residues. CDR3 sequence reads: CASSYQREFYNEQFF. CDR3 DNA sequence: TGTGCCAGCAGCTACCAGCGGGAGTTCTACAATGAGCAGTTCTTC.